The present T cell receptor beta chain was sequenced within a study of blood T cell repertoires in COVID-19 (dated by TCRdb to between 2020 and 2021). Study-level background: Samples covering the acute and convalescent phases of COVID-19 were provided by collaborators in the United States, Italy and Spain. The material from the prospective study consisted of cDNA or gDNA derived from T cells, B-cell-depleted T cells, or PBMCs. The samples were drawn from the first 160 participants of the ongoing ImmuneRACE study and from some 1,300 subjects provided by 6 global collaborators. Sample metadata almost always included a de-identified subject ID, COVID-19 status, age in years and sex. A freely available public database, intended as a resource for researchers studying the immune response to SARS-CoV-2, is where the repertoires were released. Where HLA class I and class II types were available, the types were taken from metadata supplied by the sample provider, not from assay-based typing. Deeply sampled blood TCRbeta repertoires from subjects exposed to, actively infected with, or recovered from COVID-19 were included in the dataset.

General study outcomes and caveats: The quantity of clinical and demographic metadata differed by source and by participant and was supplied without curation.

In regard to this clone: Its binding antigen is unknown. Base-call qualities are not available, and no considerably larger clone is one nucleotide away.

TCRbeta CDR3 regions were amplified from genomic DNA using the immunoSEQ Assay, a bias-controlled multiplex PCR. The study's own analysis went as follows. Nucleated cell counts per sample were estimated from amplification of reference gene primers within the assay. To quantify the absolute abundance of each unique TCRbeta CDR3 rearrangement, sequence reads were collapsed and filtered. For each sample, productive Simpson clonality was calculated as the square root of Simpson's diversity index over productive rearrangements. What TCRdb holds here is the immuneACCESS table cut down to in-frame rearrangements. Part of the clones is not present; checked against another copy, under half of the missing clones reflect an unresolved V gene, and the others are unexplained. Clone size and V and J calls were adopted from that table, with D and trimming inferred from the DNA. The sample table contains around 300,000 clones; only one count was recorded for 75% to 95% of them. Clones ranked in the top ten supply about 6.8% of the sample.

V sheds 0 bases and J sheds 4 bases, leaving 10 bases between their ends. Reading from cysteine to phenylalanine, the CDR3 counts 14 amino acids. CDR3 DNA only is kept here, 42 bases in frame from base 1. The germline V gene (reference sequence) gives CDR1 as SGHNT and CDR2 as YYREEE. In Seattle, one collaborating source enrolled patients while the infection was active and tracked those patients longitudinally over the course of disease. The collaborating institutions used their own protocols to collect whole blood in K2EDTA tubes. Collaborator samples were shipped for TCRbeta analysis as frozen whole blood, isolated PBMCs, or DNA extracted from either sample type.

Recombination joined TRBV5-4 with TRBJ1-2, with no confident D gene call. The sample was peripheral blood. The TCR was taken from a young woman with COVID-19, enrolled during active disease. Here is the DNA: TGTGCCAGCAGCTTGGGAGGGCGCAGCTATGGCTACACCTTC. This gives the protein CASSLGGRSYGYTF.